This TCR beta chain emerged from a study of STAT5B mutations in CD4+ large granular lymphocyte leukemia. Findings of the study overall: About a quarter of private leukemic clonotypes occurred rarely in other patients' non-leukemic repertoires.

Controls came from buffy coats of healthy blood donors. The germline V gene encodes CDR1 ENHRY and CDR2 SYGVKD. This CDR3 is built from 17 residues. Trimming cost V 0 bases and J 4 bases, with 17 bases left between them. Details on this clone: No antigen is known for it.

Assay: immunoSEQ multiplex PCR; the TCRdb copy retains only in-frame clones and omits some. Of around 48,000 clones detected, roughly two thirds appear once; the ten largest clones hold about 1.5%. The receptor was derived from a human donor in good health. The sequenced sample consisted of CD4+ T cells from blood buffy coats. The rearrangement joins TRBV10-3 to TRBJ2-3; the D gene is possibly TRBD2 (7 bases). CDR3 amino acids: CAISESPHREGADTQYF. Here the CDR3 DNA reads TGTGCCATCAGTGAGTCGCCACACAGGGAGGGGGCAGATACGCAGTATTTT.